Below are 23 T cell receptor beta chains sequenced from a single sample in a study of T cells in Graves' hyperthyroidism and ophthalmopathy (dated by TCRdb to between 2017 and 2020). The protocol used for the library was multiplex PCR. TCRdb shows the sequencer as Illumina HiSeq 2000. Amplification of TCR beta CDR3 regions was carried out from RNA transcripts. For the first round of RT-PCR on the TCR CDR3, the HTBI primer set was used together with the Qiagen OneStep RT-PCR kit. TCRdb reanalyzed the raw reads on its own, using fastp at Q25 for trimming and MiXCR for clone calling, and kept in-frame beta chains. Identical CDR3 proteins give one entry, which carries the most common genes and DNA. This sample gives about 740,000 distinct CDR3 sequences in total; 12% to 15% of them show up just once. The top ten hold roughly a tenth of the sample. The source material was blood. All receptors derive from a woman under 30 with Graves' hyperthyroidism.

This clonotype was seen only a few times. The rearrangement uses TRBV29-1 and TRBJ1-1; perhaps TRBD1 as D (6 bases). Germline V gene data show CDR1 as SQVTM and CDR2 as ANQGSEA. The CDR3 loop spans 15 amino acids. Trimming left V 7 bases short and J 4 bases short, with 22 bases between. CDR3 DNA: TGCAGCGCCGGAACAGGGCGTGGGGTGACCACTGAAGCTTTCTTT. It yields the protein CSAGTGRGVTTEAFF. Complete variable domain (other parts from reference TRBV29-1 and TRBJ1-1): SAVISQKPSRDICQRGTSLTIQCQVDSQVTMMFWYRQQPGQSLTLIATANQGSEATYESGFVIDKFPISRPNLTFSTLTVSNMSPEDSSIYLCSAGTGRGVTTEAFFGQGTRLTVV.

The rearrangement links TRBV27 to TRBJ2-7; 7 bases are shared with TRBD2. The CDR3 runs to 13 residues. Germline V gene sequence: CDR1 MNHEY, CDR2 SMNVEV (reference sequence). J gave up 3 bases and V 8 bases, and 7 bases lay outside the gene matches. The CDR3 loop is CASGGGALYEQYF. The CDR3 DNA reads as TGTGCCAGCGGGGGAGGGGCACTCTACGAGCAGTACTTC.

CDR3 sequence: CASSRRLAGESYNEQFF. CDR3 bases: TGTGCCAGCAGCCGCCGACTAGCGGGAGAATCCTACAATGAGCAGTTCTTC. The rearrangement uses TRBV3-1 and TRBJ2-1; 12 bases agree with TRBD2. This CDR3 spans 17 amino acids. Germline trimming cut 4 bases from V and 1 base from J; bases unmatched to any gene: 5. CDR1 and CDR2 from the germline V gene are LGHDT and YNNKEL (reference sequence).

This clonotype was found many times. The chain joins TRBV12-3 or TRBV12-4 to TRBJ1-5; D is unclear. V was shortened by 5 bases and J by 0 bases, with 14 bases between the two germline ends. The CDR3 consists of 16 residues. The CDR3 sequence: CASSRSTGVSNQPQHF. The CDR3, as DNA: TGTGCCAGCAGTCGCTCAACCGGGGTTAGCAATCAGCCCCAGCATTTT.

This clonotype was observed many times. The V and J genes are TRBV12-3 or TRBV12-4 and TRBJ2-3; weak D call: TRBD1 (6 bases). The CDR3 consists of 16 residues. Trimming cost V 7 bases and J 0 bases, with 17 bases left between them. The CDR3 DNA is TGTGCCAGCACTCGGGGAAGGGGGTCTAGCACAGATACGCAGTATTTT. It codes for CASTRGRGSSTDTQYF.

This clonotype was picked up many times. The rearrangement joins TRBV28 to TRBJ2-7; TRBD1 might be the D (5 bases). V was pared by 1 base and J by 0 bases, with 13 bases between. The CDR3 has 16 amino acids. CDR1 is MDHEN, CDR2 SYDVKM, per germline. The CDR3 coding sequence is TGTGCCAGCAGTTTATCGGGCAGGGATCGCTCCTACGAGCAGTACTTC. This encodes CASSLSGRDRSYEQYF.

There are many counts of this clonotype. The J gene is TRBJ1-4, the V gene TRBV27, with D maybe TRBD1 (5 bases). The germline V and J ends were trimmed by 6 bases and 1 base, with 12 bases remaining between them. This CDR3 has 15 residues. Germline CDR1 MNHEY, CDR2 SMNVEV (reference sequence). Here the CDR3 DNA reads TGTGCCAGCAGCTCAACGGGGGTAACTAATGAAAAACTGTTTTTT. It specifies CASSSTGVTNEKLFF.

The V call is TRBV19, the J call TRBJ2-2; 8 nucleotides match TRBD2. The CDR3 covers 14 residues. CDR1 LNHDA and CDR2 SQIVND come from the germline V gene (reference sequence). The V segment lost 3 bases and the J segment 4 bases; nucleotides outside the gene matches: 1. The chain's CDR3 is CASSIRGGTGELFF. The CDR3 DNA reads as TGTGCCAGTAGTATCCGGGGGGGCACCGGGGAGCTGTTTTTT.

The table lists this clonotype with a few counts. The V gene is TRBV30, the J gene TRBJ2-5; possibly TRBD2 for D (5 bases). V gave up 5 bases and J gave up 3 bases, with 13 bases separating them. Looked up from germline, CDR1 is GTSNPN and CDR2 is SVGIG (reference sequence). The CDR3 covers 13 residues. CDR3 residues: CAWRKMGEETQYF. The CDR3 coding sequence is TGTGCCTGGCGCAAAATGGGAGAAGAGACCCAGTACTTC.

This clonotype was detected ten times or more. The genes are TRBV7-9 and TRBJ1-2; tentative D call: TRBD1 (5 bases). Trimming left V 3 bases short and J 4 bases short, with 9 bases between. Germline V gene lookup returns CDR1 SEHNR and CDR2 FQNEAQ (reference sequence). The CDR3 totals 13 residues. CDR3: CASSFRDGYGYTF. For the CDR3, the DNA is TGTGCCAGCAGCTTCAGGGACGGCTATGGCTACACCTTC. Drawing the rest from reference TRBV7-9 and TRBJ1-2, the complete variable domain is DTGVSQNPRHKITKRGQNVTFRCDPISEHNRLYWYRQTLGQGPEFLTYFQNEAQLEKSRLLSDRFSAERPKGSFSTLEIQRTEQGDSAMYLCASSFRDGYGYTFGSGTRLTVV.

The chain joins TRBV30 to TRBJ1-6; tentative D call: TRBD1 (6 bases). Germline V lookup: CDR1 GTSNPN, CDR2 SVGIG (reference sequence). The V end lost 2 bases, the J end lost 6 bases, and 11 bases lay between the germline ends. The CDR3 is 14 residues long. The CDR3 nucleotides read TGTGCCTGGAGTTCTGGACAGTTTAATTCACCCCTCCACTTT. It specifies CAWSSGQFNSPLHF.

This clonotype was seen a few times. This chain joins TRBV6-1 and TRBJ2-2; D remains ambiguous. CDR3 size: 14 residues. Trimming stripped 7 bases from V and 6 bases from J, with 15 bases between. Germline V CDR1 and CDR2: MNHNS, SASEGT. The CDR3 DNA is TGTGCCAGCACCCCGAATCCCAATGCCGGGGAGCTGTTTTTT. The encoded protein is CASTPNPNAGELFF.

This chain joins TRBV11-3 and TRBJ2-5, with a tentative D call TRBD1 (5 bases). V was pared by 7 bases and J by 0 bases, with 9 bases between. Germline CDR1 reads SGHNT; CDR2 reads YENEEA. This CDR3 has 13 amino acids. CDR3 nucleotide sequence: TGTGCCAGCAAAGGGGCGGACCAAGAGACCCAGTACTTC. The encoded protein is CASKGADQETQYF.

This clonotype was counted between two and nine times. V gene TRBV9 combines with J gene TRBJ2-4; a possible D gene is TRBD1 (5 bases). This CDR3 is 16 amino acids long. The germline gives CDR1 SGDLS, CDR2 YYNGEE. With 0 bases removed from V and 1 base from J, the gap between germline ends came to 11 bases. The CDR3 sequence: CASSVGGQLAKNIQYF. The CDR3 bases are TGTGCCAGCAGCGTAGGGGGCCAATTGGCCAAAAACATTCAGTACTTC.

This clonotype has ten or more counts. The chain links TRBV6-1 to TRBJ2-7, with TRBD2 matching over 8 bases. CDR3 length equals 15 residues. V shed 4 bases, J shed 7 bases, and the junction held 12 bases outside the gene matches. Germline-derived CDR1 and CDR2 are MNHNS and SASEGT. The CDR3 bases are TGTGCCAGCAGTGGCCCCGGGGGGGTCACCTCAGAGCAGTACTTC. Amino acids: CASSGPGGVTSEQYF.

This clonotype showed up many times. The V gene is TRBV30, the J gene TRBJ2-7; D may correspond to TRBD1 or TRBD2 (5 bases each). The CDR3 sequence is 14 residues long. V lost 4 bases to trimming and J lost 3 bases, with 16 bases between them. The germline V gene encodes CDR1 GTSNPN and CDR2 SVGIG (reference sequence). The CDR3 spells CAWKPGPTLYEQYF. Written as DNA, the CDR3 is TGTGCCTGGAAACCGGGACCGACACTCTACGAGCAGTACTTC.

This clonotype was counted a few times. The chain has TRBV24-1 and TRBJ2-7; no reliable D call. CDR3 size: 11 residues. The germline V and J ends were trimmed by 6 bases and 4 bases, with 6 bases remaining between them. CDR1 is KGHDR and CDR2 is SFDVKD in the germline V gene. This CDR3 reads CATSKGYEQYF. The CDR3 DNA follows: TGTGCCACCAGTAAGGGTTACGAGCAGTACTTC.

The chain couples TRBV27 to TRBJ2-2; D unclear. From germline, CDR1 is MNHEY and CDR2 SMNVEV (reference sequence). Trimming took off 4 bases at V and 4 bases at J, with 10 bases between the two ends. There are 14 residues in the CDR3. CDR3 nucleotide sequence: TGTGCCAGCAGTTACCACAGTGTCACCGGGGAGCTGTTTTTT. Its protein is CASSYHSVTGELFF.

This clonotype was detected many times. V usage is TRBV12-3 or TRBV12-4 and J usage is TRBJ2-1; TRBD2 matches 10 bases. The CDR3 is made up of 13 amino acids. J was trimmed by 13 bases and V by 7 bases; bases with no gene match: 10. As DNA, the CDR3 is TGTGCCAGCACCTCGACTAGCGGGTACGGCCAGTTCTTC. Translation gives CASTSTSGYGQFF.

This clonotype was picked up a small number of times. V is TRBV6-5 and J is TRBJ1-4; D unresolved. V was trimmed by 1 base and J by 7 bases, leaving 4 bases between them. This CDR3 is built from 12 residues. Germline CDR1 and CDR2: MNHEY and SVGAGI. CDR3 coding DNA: TGTGCCAGCAGTTACTTTCGTGAAAAACTGTTTTTT. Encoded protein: CASSYFREKLFF.

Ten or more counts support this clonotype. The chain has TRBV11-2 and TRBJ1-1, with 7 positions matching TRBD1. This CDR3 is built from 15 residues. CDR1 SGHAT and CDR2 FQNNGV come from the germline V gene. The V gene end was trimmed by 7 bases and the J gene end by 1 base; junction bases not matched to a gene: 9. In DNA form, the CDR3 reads TGTGCCAGCACCTCCTCAGGGGGGGGGAACACTGAAGCTTTCTTT. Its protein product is CASTSSGGGNTEAFF.

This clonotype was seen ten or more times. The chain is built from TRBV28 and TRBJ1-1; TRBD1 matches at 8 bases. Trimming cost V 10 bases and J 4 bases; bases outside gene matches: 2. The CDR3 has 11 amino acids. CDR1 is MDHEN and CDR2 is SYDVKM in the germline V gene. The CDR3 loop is CATGTGTEAFF. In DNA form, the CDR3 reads TGTGCCACCGGGACAGGCACTGAAGCTTTCTTT.

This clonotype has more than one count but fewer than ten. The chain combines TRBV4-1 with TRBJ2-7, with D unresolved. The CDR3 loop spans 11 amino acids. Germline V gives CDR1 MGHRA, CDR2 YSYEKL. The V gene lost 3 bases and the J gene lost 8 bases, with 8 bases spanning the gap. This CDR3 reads CASSQGIKQYF. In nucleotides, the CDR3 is TGCGCCAGCAGCCAGGGTATCAAGCAGTACTTC.